The rows below give T cell receptor beta chains drawn from one sample of a study of blood T cells in healthy people across ages. In TCRdb, the 5' RACE reads were re-called with MiXCR into one record per CDR3 protein. The sample contains approximately 290,000 distinct CDR3 sequences, 25% to 30% of which appear only once. The sequenced material came from blood. These TCRs come from a woman in her 70s in good health. Both conserved end residues are part of each CDR3. D genes are given only for firm matches. Not every row has a clone size; where given, it reads once, few, many or a size class.

V gene,D gene,J gene,clone size,CDR3 protein,CDR3 DNA
TRBV10-3,NA,TRBJ1-1,NA,CAIRGTQKSTEAFF,TGTGCCATCAGGGGGACCCAGAAGTCCACTGAAGCTTTCTTT
TRBV20-1,NA,TRBJ1-1,few,CSVSEAFF,TGCAGTGTTAGTGAAGCTTTCTTT
TRBV24-1,TRBD1,TRBJ2-2,few,CATSGPRQGRDTGELFF,TGTGCCACCAGTGGCCCTCGACAGGGAAGGGACACCGGGGAGCTGTTTTTT
TRBV27,NA,TRBJ2-3,many,CASSLNYPDTQYF,TGTGCCAGCAGCCTCAATTATCCGGATACGCAGTATTTT
TRBV5-6,NA,TRBJ2-5,many,CASSPDNGETQYF,TGTGCCAGCAGCCCGGACAATGGAGAGACCCAGTACTTC
TRBV27,NA,TRBJ1-1,NA,CASSLGIAMNTEAFF,TGTGCCAGCAGTTTAGGGATAGCCATGAACACTGAAGCTTTCTTT
TRBV20-1,NA,TRBJ2-4,once,CSASGRGFENIQYF,TGCAGTGCTAGTGGCAGGGGATTTGAGAACATTCAGTACTTC
TRBV20-1,TRBD2,TRBJ2-1,few,CSARAPGLAELKLDEQFF,TGCAGTGCTAGAGCGCCGGGACTAGCGGAATTGAAGTTGGATGAGCAGTTCTTC
TRBV7-2,NA,TRBJ2-1,NA,CASSLSGARGNEQFF,TGTGCCAGCAGCTTGTCCGGGGCGAGGGGCAATGAGCAGTTCTTC
TRBV29-1,NA,TRBJ2-6,NA,CSVAVASGANVLTF,TGCAGCGTTGCAGTAGCCTCTGGGGCCAACGTCCTGACTTTC
TRBV20-1,TRBD2,TRBJ2-3,NA,CSARVELAGGVDTQYF,TGCAGTGCTAGAGTCGAGCTAGCGGGAGGGGTAGATACGCAGTATTTT
TRBV28,NA,TRBJ1-1,few,CASRSRGGLGTEAFF,TGTGCCAGCAGGTCCCGAGGGGGGCTCGGCACTGAAGCTTTCTTT
TRBV6-5,TRBD2,TRBJ2-3,NA,CASSGAGVSTDTQYF,TGTGCCAGCAGTGGAGCGGGAGTTTCCACAGATACGCAGTATTTT
TRBV6-2/TRBV6-3,TRBD1,TRBJ1-1,few,CASTRGQAALF,TGTGCCAGCACCCGGGGACAGGCCGCCCTCTTT
TRBV28,TRBD2,TRBJ2-1,NA,CASSSGTFLLADPYNEQFF,TGTGCCAGCTCGTCCGGGACATTCCTACTAGCGGATCCCTACAATGAGCAGTTCTTC
TRBV19,NA,TRBJ2-5,NA,CASSHRTAQETQYF,TGTGCCAGTAGTCACCGGACAGCCCAAGAGACCCAGTACTTC
TRBV7-9,NA,TRBJ2-7,NA,CASIPSGAYEQYF,TGTGCCAGCATTCCCTCAGGAGCCTACGAGCAGTACTTC
TRBV7-8,NA,TRBJ2-3,few,CASSLVVTDTQYF,TGTGCCAGCAGCTTAGTTGTCACAGATACGCAGTATTTT
TRBV2,NA,TRBJ2-7,NA,CDSSEMYEQYF,TGTGACAGCAGTGAAATGTACGAGCAGTACTTC
TRBV28,TRBD2,TRBJ2-5,NA,CASSEAGPGPETQYF,TGTGCCAGCAGTGAAGCGGGGCCAGGTCCAGAGACCCAGTACTTC
TRBV29-1,TRBD1,TRBJ1-4,few,CSVETTGRVRKLFF,TGCAGCGTTGAAACGACAGGGCGCGTGCGGAAACTGTTTTTT
TRBV19,NA,TRBJ2-3,few,CASSIGQKRPTSTDTQYF,TGTGCCAGTAGTATAGGGCAGAAACGCCCCACTAGCACAGATACGCAGTATTTT
TRBV18,NA,TRBJ2-1,NA,CASPPPGVKHNEQFF,TGTGCCAGCCCACCACCGGGGGTCAAACACAATGAGCAGTTCTTC
TRBV2,NA,TRBJ2-7,NA,CASAQGRGYEQYF,TGTGCCAGCGCTCAGGGGCGCGGGTACGAGCAGTACTTC
TRBV29-1,NA,TRBJ1-3,few,CSVQGGNTIYF,TGCAGCGTCCAAGGTGGAAACACCATATATTTT
TRBV7-3,NA,TRBJ1-1,few,CASSLTHSNTEAFF,TGTGCCAGCAGCTTAACCCATTCGAACACTGAAGCTTTCTTT